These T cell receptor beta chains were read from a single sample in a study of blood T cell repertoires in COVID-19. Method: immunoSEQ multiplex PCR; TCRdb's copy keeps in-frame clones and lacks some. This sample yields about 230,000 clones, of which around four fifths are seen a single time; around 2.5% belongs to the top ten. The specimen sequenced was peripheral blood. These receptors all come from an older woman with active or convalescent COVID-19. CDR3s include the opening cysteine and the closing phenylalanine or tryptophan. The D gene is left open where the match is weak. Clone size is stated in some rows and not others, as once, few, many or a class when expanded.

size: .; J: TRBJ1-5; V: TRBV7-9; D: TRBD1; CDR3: CASSPTGGTGNQPQHF; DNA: TGTGCCAGCAGCCCAACAGGGGGAACCGGCAATCAGCCCCAGCATTTT
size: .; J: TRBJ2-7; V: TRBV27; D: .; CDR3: CASSSVLGLINTSDRWGGGDEQYF; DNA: TGTGCCAGCAGTTCCGTTCTCGGACTGATAAATACTAGCGACCGCTGGGGAGGGGGAGACGAGCAGTACTTC
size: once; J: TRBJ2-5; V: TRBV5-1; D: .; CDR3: CASSLDYVRETQYF; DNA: TGCGCCAGCAGCTTGGACTACGTTAGGGAGACCCAGTACTTC
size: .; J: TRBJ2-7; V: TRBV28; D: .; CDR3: CASRTTSYEQYF; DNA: TGTGCCAGCAGGACTACTTCCTACGAGCAGTACTTC
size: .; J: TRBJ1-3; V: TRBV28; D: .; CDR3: CASSLPMGGGNTIYF; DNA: TGTGCCAGCAGTTTACCCATGGGGGGTGGAAACACCATATATTTT
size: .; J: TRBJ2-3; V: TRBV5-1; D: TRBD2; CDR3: CASSTLAGGTDTQYF; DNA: TGCGCCAGCAGCACACTAGCGGGGGGAACAGATACGCAGTATTTT
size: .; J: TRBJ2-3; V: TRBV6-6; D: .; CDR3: CASSYPQRGDTQYF; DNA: TGTGCCAGCAGTTACCCCCAGCGCGGGGATACGCAGTATTTT
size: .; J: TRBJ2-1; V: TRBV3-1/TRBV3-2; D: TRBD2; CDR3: CASSKTGLAGLDNEQFF; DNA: TGTGCCAGCAGCAAAACTGGACTAGCGGGTCTCGACAATGAGCAGTTCTTC
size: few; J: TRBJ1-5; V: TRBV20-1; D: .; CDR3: CSASLSLWGGNQPQHF; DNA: TGCAGTGCTAGTTTGTCTCTGTGGGGAGGCAATCAGCCCCAGCATTTT
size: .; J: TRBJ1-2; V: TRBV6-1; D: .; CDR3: CASSESWGGVYGYTF; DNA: TGTGCCAGCAGTGAATCGTGGGGGGGGGTCTATGGCTACACCTTC
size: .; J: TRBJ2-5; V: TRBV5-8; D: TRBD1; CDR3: CASSPGSGGVMDVGTQYF; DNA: TGTGCCAGCAGCCCAGGCTCAGGGGGCGTTATGGACGTGGGTACCCAGTACTTC
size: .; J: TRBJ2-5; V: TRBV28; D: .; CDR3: CASSSGGLFLGTQYF; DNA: TGTGCCAGCAGTTCAGGGGGACTCTTCCTTGGGACCCAGTACTTC
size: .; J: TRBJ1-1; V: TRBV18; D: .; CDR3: CASSPIDSQAFF; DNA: TGTGCCAGCTCACCAATTGACAGTCAAGCTTTCTTT
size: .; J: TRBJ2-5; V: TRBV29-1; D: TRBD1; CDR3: CSVDRGRGETQYF; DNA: TGCAGCGTTGACAGGGGGCGCGGGGAGACCCAGTACTTC
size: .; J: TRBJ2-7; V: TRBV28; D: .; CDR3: CASSFPPTYEQYF; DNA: TGTGCCAGCAGTTTCCCCCCAACATACGAGCAGTACTTC
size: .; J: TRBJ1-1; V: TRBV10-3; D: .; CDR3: CAIRNSGTEAFF; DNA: TGTGCCATCAGGAACTCGGGGACTGAAGCTTTCTTT
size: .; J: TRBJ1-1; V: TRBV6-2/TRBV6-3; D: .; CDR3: CASSSPGWNTEAFF; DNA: TGTGCCAGCAGTAGCCCAGGGTGGAACACTGAAGCTTTCTTT
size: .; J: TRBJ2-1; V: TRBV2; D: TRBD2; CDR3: CASMWRLAGEGEQFF; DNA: TGTGCCAGTATGTGGAGACTAGCGGGGGAGGGTGAGCAGTTCTTC
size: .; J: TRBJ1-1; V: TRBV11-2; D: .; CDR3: CASSLARTGRGTEAFF; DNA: TGTGCCAGCAGCTTAGCTCGAACAGGGAGAGGCACTGAAGCTTTCTTT
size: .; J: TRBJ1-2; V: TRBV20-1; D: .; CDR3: CSASGQVNNYGYTF; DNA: TGCAGTGCTAGTGGGCAGGTGAATAACTATGGCTACACCTTC
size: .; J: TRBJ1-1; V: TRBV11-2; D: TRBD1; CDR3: CASSSFSGGTEAFF; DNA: TGTGCCAGCAGCTCTTTTTCAGGGGGCACTGAAGCTTTCTTT
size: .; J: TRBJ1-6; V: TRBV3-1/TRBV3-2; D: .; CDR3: CASSRSLGRDNSPLHF; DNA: TGTGCCAGCAGCCGGTCACTGGGGAGAGATAATTCACCCCTCCACTTT
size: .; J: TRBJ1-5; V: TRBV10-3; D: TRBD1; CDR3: CAISPTGGPNQPQHF; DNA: TGTGCCATCAGCCCCACAGGGGGCCCCAATCAGCCCCAGCATTTT
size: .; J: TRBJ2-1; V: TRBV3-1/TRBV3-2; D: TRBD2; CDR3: CASSQPGTGGEQFF; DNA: TGTGCCAGCAGCCAACCAGGGACGGGGGGTGAGCAGTTCTTC
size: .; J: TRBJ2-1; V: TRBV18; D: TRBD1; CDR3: CASSPPFRGNNEQFF; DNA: TGTGCCAGCTCACCACCGTTCAGGGGGAACAATGAGCAGTTCTTC
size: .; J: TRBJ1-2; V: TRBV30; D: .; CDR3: CAWRRGGAGGYTF; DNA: TGTGCCTGGAGGCGGGGGGGCGCAGGTGGCTACACCTTC
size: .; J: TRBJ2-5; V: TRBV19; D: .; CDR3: CASSFTEGGETQYF; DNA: TGTGCCAGTAGTTTCACGGAGGGAGGAGAGACCCAGTACTTC
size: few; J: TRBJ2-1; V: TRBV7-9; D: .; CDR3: CASTPGTQDLREQFF; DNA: TGTGCCAGCACCCCCGGGACACAAGACTTACGTGAGCAGTTCTTC